This TCR beta chain came from a study of blood T cell repertoires in COVID-19. About the research overall: Spain, Italy and the United States supplied samples that represented acute and convalescent COVID-19.

Some clones are missing from TCRdb's copy, which holds only in-frame ones; the method was immunoSEQ multiplex PCR. Of fewer than 150,000 clones in the sample, more than 60% are singletons; the top ten hold approximately 5.6%. This CDR3 is built from 16 residues. The germline V gene has CDR1 SGDLS and CDR2 YYNGEE. V was pared by 0 bases and J by 9 bases, with 10 bases of the junction left unmatched. V and J are TRBV9 and TRBJ2-2; 8 positions agree with TRBD1. What was sequenced was peripheral blood. The source of this sequence is a man between 65 and 85 years old with acute or convalescent COVID-19. CDR3 sequence (DNA): TGTGCCAGCAGCGTAGGCGCAGGGGGCGATGTTCGGGAGCTGTTTTTT. It specifies CASSVGAGGDVRELFF.